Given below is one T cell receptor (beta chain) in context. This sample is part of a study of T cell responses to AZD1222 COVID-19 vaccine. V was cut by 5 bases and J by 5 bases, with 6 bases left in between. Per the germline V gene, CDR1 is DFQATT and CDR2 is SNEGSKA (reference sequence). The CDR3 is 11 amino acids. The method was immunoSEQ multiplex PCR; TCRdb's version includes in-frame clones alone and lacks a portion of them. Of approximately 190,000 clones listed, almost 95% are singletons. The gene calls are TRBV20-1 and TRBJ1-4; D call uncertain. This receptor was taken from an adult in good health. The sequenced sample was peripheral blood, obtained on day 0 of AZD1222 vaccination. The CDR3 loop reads CSAGPNEKLFF. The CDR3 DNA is TGCAGTGCTGGGCCGAATGAAAAACTGTTTTTT.